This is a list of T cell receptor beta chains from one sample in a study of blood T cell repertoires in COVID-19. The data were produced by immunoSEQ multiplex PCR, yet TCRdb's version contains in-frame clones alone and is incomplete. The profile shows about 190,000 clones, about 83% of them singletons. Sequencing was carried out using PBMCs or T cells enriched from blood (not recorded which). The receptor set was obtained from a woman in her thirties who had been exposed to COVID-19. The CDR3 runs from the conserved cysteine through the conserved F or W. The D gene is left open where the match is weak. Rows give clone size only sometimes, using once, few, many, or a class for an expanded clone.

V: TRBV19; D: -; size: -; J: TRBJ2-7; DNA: TGTGCCAGTAGTATATTCGAGGGTGGTGGCTACGAGCAGTACTTC; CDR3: CASSIFEGGGYEQYF
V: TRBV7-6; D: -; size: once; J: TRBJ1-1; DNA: TGTGCCATCCACCAACGGGAGATTTCTGAAGCTTTCTTT; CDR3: CAIHQREISEAFF
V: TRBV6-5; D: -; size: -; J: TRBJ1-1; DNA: TGTGCCAGCAACGTAGCCACTGAAGCTTTCTTT; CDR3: CASNVATEAFF
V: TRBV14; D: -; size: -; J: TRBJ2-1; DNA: TGTGCCAGCAGCCCTCTAGAAAAACTTAACAATGAGCAGTTCTTC; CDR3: CASSPLEKLNNEQFF
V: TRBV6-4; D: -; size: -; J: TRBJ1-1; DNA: TGTGCCAGCAGCCAGGGGATAGACACTGAAGCTTTCTTT; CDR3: CASSQGIDTEAFF
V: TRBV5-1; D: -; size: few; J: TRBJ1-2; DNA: TGCGCCAGCAGCATTGGAAACTCAGGGGATGTAGGCTACACCTTC; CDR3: CASSIGNSGDVGYTF
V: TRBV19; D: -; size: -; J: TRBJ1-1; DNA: TGTGCCAGTATCCCCGGGGGAGTAGGAACTGAAGCTTTCTTT; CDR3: CASIPGGVGTEAFF
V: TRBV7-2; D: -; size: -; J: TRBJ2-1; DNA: TGTGCCAGCAGTTCACAGGCGGGGTACAATGAGCAGTTCTTC; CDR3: CASSSQAGYNEQFF
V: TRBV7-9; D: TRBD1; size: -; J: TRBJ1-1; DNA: TGTGCCATCCTAGGGACAGGGCGTTTGTTGAACACTGAAGCTTTCTTT; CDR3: CAILGTGRLLNTEAFF
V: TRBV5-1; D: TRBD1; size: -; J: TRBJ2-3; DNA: TGCGCCAGCAGCGAGGGACAGGGCACAGATACGCAGTATTTT; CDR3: CASSEGQGTDTQYF
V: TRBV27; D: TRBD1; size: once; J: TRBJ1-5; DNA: TGTGCCAGCGGGACAGGGGCAGGGCAGCCCCAGCATTTT; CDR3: CASGTGAGQPQHF
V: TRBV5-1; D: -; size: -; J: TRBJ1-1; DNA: TGCGCCAGCAGCCCAAATGGGAGAGGCGCGAACACTGAAGCTTTCTTT; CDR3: CASSPNGRGANTEAFF
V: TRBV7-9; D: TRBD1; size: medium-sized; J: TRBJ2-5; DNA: TGTGCCAGCAGCTCCGACAGGGAAGAGACCCAGTACTTC; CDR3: CASSSDREETQYF
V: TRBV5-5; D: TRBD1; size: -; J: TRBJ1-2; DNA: TGTGCCAGCAGCTTACAGGGGCTGGATGGCTACACCTTC; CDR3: CASSLQGLDGYTF
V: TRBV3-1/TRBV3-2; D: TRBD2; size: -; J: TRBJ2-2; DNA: TGTGCCAGCAGCCAAGGCACATTAGCGGGGGGGAACACCGGGGAGCTGTTTTTT; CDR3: CASSQGTLAGGNTGELFF
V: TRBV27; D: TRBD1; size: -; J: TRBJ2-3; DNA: TGTGCCAGCAGCGATCGTGGACCAGGGGGCGGTCGTGATACGCAGTATTTT; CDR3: CASSDRGPGGGRDTQYF
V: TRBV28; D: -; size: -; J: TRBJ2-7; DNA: TGTGCCAGCAGTTTTGGCCCCGTACAGGTGACGCCTACCTACGAGCAGTACTTC; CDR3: CASSFGPVQVTPTYEQYF
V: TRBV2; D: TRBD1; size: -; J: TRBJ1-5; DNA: TGTGCCAGCAGTAAGCCGGGACAGGGCATTCAGCCCCAGCATTTT; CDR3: CASSKPGQGIQPQHF
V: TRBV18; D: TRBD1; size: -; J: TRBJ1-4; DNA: TGTGCCAGCTCACCACAGGGGGCTGAGGAAAAACTGTTTTTT; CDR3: CASSPQGAEEKLFF
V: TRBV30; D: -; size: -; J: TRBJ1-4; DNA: TGTGCCTGGAGCGGAGGGTTTAATGAAAAACTGTTTTTT; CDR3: CAWSGGFNEKLFF
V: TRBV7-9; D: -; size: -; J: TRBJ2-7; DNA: TGTGCCAGCAGCTTAGAACCACAGAAACCCTCCTACGAGCAGTACTTC; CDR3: CASSLEPQKPSYEQYF
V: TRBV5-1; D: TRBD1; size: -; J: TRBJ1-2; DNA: TGCGCCAGCAGCCCACGACAGGGGGCTCTTACTAACTATGGCTACACCTTC; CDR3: CASSPRQGALTNYGYTF
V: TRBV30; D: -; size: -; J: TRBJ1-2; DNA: TGTGCCTGGAGTGTAAGACCCGGGACACTGAAGGGCTACACCTTC; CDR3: CAWSVRPGTLKGYTF
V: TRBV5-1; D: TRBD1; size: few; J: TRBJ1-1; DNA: TGCGCCAGCAGCACACCGGACAGGGGGGACGCTGAAGCTTTCTTT; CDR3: CASSTPDRGDAEAFF
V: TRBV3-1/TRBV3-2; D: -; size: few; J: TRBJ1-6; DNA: TGTGCCAGCAGTCACAGGGCCCATAATTCACCCCTCCACTTT; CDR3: CASSHRAHNSPLHF
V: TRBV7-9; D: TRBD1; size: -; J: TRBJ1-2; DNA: TGTGCCAGCAGCTCGGCGACAGGGGTTGGCTACACCTTC; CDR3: CASSSATGVGYTF
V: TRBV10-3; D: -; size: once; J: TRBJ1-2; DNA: TGTGCCATCAGCGTAGGGGAGGCTGGTGGCTACACCTTC; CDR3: CAISVGEAGGYTF